Below, 15 T cell receptor beta chains from the same sample are listed, as sequenced in a study of cytomegalovirus exposure and HLA in healthy donors. A multiplex PCR was run with 60 Vbeta primers and 13 Jbeta primers. The repertoire was sequenced with immunoSEQ multiplex PCR; TCRdb's copy has only in-frame clones and lacks some. This table has 96,000 or so clones, 65% to 75% appearing once. The sequenced sample consisted of PBMCs. The receptors were gathered from a woman in her sixties or seventies in good health and CMV-seropositive.

This clone turned up a few times. The chain recombines TRBV11-3 with TRBJ2-7, with D maybe TRBD1 (5 bases). Germline assignment: CDR1 SGHNT and CDR2 YENEEA. The CDR3 consists of 13 residues. Between the trimmed V and J ends, which lost 2 bases and 6 bases, there was a span of 11 bases. CDR3 amino acids: CASSLKPRVEQYF. CDR3 sequence (DNA): TGTGCCAGCAGCTTAAAACCCAGGGTCGAGCAGTACTTC.

J is TRBJ2-1 and V is TRBV5-4; no definite D call. The germline CDR1 and CDR2 sequences are SGHNT and YYREEE (reference sequence). Trimming took off 1 base at V and 10 bases at J, with 9 bases between the two ends. The CDR3 has 12 amino acids. The CDR3 region is CASSLSLREQFF. The CDR3 DNA is TGTGCCAGCAGCTTGAGCCTCCGGGAGCAGTTCTTC.

The chain links TRBV7-2 to TRBJ1-4, with 7 bases lining up with TRBD1. The CDR3 loop spans 15 amino acids. Germline V gene data show CDR1 as SGHTA and CDR2 as FQGNSA. Losses at the gene ends were 1 base for V and 8 bases for J; bases not matched to a gene: 7. The CDR3 DNA sequence: TGTGCCAGCAGCTTAGGTCTGGCAGGGGGGGAAAAACTGTTTTTT. Its protein product is CASSLGLAGGEKLFF.

As DNA, the CDR3 is TGTGCCAGCAGCTCACCCCTCCTACCCGCCTACGAGCAGTACTTC. As protein: CASSSPLLPAYEQYF. This chain joins TRBV7-9 and TRBJ2-7, with D hard to call. The V gene lost 4 bases and the J gene lost 2 bases, with 15 bases spanning the gap. CDR3 size: 15 residues. Germline V gene data show CDR1 as SEHNR and CDR2 as FQNEAQ (reference sequence).

Here the CDR3 DNA reads TGTGCCAGCAGCGTAGGGCAGGGTTTATCTGAAGCTTTCTTT. Protein: CASSVGQGLSEAFF. The chain is built from TRBV9 and TRBJ1-1; D might be TRBD1 (5 bases). CDR3 size: 14 residues. V was shortened by 0 bases and J by 6 bases, with 12 bases between the two germline ends. CDR1 and CDR2 (germline): SGDLS, YYNGEE. Full variable domain (remainder filled in from reference TRBV9 and TRBJ1-1): DSGVTQTPKHLITATGQRVTLRCSPRSGDLSVYWYQQSLDQGLQFLIQYYNGEERAKGNILERFSAQQFPDLHSELNLSSLELGDSALYFCASSVGQGLSEAFFGQGTRLTVV.

The V call is TRBV28, the J call TRBJ1-1; D not certain. CDR1 is MDHEN, CDR2 SYDVKM, per germline. The CDR3 covers 14 residues. V was cut by 6 bases and J by 1 base, with 12 bases left in between. The CDR3 sequence: CASSQVDSNTEAFF. CDR3 nucleotides: TGTGCCAGCAGCCAGGTGGACTCGAACACTGAAGCTTTCTTT.

This chain connects TRBV7-2 to TRBJ2-7, with D possibly TRBD2 on 7 matching bases. CDR1 and CDR2 from the germline V gene are SGHTA and FQGNSA. The V and J ends lost 6 bases and 5 bases respectively, with 17 bases between them. The CDR3 is made up of 14 amino acids. CDR3 region: CASRYGGGGHEQYF. The CDR3 DNA sequence: TGTGCCAGCAGATACGGGGGAGGGGGGCACGAGCAGTACTTC.

The chain employs TRBV18 and TRBJ1-2; 9 positions match TRBD1. Germline-derived CDR1 and CDR2 are KGHSH and LQKENI. The CDR3 contains 15 residues. V was clipped by 2 bases and J by 4 bases; unmatched bases: 5. CDR3 loop: CASSPGDRAGYGYTF. The CDR3 coding sequence is TGTGCCAGCTCACCAGGGGACAGGGCCGGCTATGGCTACACCTTC.

This chain connects TRBV13 to TRBJ2-7; D uncertain. Between the trimmed V and J ends, which lost 2 bases and 3 bases, there was a span of 5 bases. The CDR3 is 12 residues long. Germline V gene lookup returns CDR1 PRHDT and CDR2 FYEKMQ (reference sequence). CDR3 DNA sequence: TGTGCCAGCAGCTTATCCGGCTACGAGCAGTACTTC. This codes for CASSLSGYEQYF.

The rearrangement uses TRBV6-5 and TRBJ1-4; possible D gene TRBD1, 5 bases. Germline V gene sequence: CDR1 MNHEY, CDR2 SVGAGI. V lost 5 bases and J lost 4, with 8 bases in between. This CDR3 spans 13 amino acids. This CDR3 reads CASSRQFNEKLFF. DNA for the CDR3: TGTGCCAGCAGTCGACAGTTTAATGAAAAACTGTTTTTT.

The V call is TRBV6-5, the J call TRBJ1-5; no reliable D call. Germline CDR1 MNHEY, CDR2 SVGAGI. V was clipped by 0 bases and J by 2 bases, with 11 bases between them. The CDR3 is 16 residues long. As DNA, the CDR3 is TGTGCCAGCAGTTACTCGTCCCCTCGGGGCAATCAGCCCCAGCATTTT. This translates into CASSYSSPRGNQPQHF.

The CDR3 nucleotides are TGTGCCAGCTCACCTTTAGGGGGCCATAACCAAGAGACCCAGTACTTC. It translates to CASSPLGGHNQETQYF. The chain recombines TRBV18 with TRBJ2-5; 7 bases are shared with TRBD1. The CDR3 length is 16 residues. Trimming took 3 bases from V and 0 from J; bases not matched to a gene: 7. Germline V gene data show CDR1 as KGHSH and CDR2 as LQKENI.

J is TRBJ2-7 and V is TRBV4-2; weak D call: TRBD1 (6 bases). This CDR3 is 14 amino acids long. V lost 1 base, J lost 2 bases, and 9 bases lay in between. Germline CDR1 is LGHNA and CDR2 is YNFKEQ. The CDR3 loop reads CASSQGQDPYEQYF. CDR3 coding DNA: TGTGCCAGCAGCCAAGGACAGGACCCCTACGAGCAGTACTTC.

J is TRBJ2-7 and V is TRBV5-1; 8 bases are shared with TRBD2. Germline V gives CDR1 SGHRS, CDR2 YFSETQ. V lost 4 bases, J lost 0 bases, and 6 bases stayed unmatched. The CDR3 loop spans 15 amino acids. CDR3 nucleotides: TGCGCCAGCAGCAGGTTAGCGGGACCCTCCTACGAGCAGTACTTC. Translating gives CASSRLAGPSYEQYF.

This sequence joins TRBV28 and TRBJ1-2; TRBD1 aligns across 7 bases. With V trimmed by 2 bases and J by 6 bases, 9 bases remained unmatched. Germline CDR1 reads MDHEN; CDR2 reads SYDVKM. This CDR3 is built from 15 residues. The CDR3 reads CASSLRAGGLHGYTF. As DNA, the CDR3 is TGTGCCAGCAGTTTACGGGCAGGGGGGCTGCATGGCTACACCTTC.